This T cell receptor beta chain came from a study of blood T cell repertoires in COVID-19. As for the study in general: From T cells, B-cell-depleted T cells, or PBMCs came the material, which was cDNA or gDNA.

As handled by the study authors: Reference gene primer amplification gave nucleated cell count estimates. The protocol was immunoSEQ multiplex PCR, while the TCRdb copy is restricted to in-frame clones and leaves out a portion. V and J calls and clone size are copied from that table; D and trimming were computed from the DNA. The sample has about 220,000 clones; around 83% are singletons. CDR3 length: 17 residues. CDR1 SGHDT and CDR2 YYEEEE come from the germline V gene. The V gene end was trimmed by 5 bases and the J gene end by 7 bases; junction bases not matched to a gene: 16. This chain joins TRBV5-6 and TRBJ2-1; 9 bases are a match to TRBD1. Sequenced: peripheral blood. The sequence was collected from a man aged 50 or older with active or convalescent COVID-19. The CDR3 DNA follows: TGTGCCAGCAGTCCCTCACCGGGACAGGGTCGGGGAAATGAGCAGTTCTTC. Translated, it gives CASSPSPGQGRGNEQFF.